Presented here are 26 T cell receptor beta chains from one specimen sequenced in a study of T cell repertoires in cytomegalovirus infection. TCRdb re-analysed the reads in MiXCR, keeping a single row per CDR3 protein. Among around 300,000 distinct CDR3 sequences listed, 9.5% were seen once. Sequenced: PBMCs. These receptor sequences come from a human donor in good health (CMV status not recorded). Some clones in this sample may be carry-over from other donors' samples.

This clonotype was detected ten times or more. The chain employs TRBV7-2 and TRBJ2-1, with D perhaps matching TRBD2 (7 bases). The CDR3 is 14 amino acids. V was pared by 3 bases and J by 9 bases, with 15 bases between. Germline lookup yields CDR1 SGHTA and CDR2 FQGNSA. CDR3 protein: CASSFSTGRVEQFF. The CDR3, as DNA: TGTGCCAGCAGCTTTTCAACAGGGAGGGTTGAGCAGTTCTTC.

CDR3 region: CASSLWAGDGGELFF. The CDR3 DNA sequence: TGTGCCAGCAGTTTATGGGCAGGGGATGGCGGGGAGCTGTTTTTT. The chain couples TRBV28 to TRBJ2-2, with TRBD1 as a possible D gene (6 bases). Germline V gene sequence: CDR1 MDHEN, CDR2 SYDVKM. The CDR3 extends over 15 amino acids. Trimming removed 0 bases from V and 7 bases from J, with 12 bases in between.

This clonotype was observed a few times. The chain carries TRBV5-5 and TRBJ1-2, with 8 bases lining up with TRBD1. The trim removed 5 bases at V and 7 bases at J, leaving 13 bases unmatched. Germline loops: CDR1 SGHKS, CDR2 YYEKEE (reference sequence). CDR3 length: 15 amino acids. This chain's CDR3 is CASRTPDRVLGGYTF. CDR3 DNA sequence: TGTGCCAGCAGAACTCCGGACAGGGTCCTAGGTGGCTACACCTTC.

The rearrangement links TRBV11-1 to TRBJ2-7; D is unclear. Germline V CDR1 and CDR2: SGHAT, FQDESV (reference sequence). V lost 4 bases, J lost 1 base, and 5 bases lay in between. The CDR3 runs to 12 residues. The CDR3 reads CASSSTSYEQYF. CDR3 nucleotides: TGTGCCAGCAGCTCAACATCCTACGAGCAGTACTTC.

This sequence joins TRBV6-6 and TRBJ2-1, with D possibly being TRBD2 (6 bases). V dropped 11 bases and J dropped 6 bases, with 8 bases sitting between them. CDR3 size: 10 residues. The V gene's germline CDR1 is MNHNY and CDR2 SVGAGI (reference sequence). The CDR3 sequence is CAPGVNEQFF. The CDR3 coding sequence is TGTGCCCCGGGGGTCAATGAGCAGTTCTTC.

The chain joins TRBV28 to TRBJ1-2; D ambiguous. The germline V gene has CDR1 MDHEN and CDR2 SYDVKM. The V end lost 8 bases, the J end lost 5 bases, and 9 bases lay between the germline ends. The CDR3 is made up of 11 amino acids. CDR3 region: CASHAGYGYTF. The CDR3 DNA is TGTGCCAGCCACGCAGGATATGGCTACACCTTC.

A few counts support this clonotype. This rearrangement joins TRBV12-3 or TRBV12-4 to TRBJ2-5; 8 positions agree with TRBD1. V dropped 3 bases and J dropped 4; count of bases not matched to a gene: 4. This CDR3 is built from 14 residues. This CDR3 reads CASSFGQGGETQYF. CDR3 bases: TGTGCCAGCAGTTTCGGACAGGGAGGAGAGACCCAGTACTTC.

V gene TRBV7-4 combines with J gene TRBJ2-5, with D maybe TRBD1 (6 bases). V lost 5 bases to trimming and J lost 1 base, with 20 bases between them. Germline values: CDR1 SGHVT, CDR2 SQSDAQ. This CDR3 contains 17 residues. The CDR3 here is CASSLIGAGAFQETQYF. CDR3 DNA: TGTGCCAGCAGCCTTATCGGGGCAGGGGCTTTCCAAGAGACCCAGTACTTC.

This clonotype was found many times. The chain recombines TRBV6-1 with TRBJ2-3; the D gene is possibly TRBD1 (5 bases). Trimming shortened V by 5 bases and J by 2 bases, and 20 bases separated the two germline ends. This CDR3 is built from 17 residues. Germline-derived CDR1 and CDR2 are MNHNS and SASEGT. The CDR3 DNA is TGTGCCAGCAGTCCCAAAGGGGCCGGAGCCAACACAGATACGCAGTATTTT. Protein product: CASSPKGAGANTDTQYF.

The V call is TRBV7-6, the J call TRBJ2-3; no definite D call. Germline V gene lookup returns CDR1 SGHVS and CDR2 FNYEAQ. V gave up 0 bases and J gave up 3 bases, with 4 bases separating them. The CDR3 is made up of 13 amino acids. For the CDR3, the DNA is TGTGCCAGCAGCTTAGCGGTAACAGATACGCAGTATTTT. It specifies CASSLAVTDTQYF.

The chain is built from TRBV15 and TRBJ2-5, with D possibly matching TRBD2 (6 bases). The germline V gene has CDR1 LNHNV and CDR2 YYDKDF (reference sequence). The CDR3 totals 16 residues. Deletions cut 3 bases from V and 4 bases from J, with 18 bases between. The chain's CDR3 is CATSRGPGLARETQYF. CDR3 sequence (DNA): TGTGCCACCAGCAGGGGACCGGGACTGGCGAGAGAGACCCAGTACTTC.

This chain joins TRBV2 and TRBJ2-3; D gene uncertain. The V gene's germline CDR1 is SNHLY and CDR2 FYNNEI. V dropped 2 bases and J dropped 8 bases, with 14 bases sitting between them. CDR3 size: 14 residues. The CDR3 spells CASSELQSARTQYF. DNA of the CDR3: TGTGCCAGCAGTGAACTACAAAGCGCACGTACGCAGTATTTT.

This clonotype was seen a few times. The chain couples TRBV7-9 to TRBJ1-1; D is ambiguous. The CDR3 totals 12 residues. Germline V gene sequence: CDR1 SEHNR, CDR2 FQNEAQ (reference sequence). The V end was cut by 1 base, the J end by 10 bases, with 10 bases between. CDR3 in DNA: TGTGCCAGCAGCTTAGGTCCGGGGAGAGCTTTCTTT. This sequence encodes CASSLGPGRAFF.

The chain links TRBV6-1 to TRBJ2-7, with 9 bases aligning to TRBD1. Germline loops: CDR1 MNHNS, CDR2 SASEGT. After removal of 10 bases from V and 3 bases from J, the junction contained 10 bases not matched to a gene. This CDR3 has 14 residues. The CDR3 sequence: CATIGQGSSYEQYF. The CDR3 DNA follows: TGTGCCACCATAGGACAGGGGAGCAGCTACGAGCAGTACTTC.

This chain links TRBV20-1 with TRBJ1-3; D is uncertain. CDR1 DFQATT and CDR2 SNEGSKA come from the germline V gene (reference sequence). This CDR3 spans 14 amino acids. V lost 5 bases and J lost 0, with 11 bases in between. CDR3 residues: CSALPGSSGNTIYF. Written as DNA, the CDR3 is TGCAGTGCTCTTCCGGGGAGCTCTGGAAACACCATATATTTT.

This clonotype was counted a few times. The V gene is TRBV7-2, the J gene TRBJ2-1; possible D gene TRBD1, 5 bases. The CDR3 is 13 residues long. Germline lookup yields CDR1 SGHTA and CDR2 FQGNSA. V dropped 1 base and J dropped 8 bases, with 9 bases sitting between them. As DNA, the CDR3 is TGTGCCAGCAGCTTAGAAGTACAGGATGAGCAGTTCTTC. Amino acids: CASSLEVQDEQFF.

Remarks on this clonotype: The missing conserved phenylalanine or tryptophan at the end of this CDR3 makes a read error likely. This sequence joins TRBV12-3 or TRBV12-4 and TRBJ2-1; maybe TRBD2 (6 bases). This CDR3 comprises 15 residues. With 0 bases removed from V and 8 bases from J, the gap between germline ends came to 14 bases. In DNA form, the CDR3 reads TGTGCCAGCAGTTTAGCGCTAGGACTAAAAGATGAGCAGTTCTAC. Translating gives CASSLALGLKDEQFY.

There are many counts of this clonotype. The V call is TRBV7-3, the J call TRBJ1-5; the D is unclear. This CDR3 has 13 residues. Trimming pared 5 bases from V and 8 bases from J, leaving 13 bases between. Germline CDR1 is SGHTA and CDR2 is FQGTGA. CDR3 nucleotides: TGTGCCAGCAGCCCAAGACAAGGAGAGCCCCAGCATTTT. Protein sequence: CASSPRQGEPQHF.

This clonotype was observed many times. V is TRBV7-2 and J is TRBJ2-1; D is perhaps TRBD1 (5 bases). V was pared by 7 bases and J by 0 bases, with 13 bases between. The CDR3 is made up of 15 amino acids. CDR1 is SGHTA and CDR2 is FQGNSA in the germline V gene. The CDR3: CASTPRQSSYNEQFF. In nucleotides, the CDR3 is TGTGCCAGCACCCCTAGACAGAGCTCCTACAATGAGCAGTTCTTC.

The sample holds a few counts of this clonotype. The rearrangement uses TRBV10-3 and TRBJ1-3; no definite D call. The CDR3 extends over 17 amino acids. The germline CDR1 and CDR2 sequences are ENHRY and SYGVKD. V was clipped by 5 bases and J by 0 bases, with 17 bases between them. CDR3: CAISSVGRQRSGNTIYF. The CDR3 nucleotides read TGTGCCATCAGTTCAGTTGGGCGGCAGCGCTCTGGAAACACCATATATTTT.

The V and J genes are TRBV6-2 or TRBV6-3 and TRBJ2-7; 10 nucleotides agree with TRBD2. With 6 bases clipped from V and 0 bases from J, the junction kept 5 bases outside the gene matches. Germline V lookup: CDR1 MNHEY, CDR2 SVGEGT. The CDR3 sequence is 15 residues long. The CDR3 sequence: CASRASGGSSYEQYF. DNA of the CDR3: TGTGCCAGCAGGGCTAGCGGGGGATCCTCCTACGAGCAGTACTTC.

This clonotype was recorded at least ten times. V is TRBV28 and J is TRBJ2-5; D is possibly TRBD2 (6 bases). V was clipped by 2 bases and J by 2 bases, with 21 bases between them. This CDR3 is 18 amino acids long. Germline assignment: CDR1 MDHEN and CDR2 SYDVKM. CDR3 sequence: CASSLGLNGGGFQETQYF. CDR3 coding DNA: TGTGCCAGCAGTTTAGGGCTCAATGGGGGAGGATTTCAAGAGACCCAGTACTTC.

This chain's CDR3 is CASSQNMAGSSYNEQFF. In DNA, the CDR3 is TGCGCCAGCAGCCAAAATATGGCAGGGTCTTCCTACAATGAGCAGTTCTTC. This rearrangement joins TRBV4-3 to TRBJ2-1, with D possibly being TRBD1 (5 bases). From germline, CDR1 is LGHNA and CDR2 YSLEER. This CDR3 has 17 residues. Trimming took 2 bases from V and 1 from J, leaving 15 bases between them.

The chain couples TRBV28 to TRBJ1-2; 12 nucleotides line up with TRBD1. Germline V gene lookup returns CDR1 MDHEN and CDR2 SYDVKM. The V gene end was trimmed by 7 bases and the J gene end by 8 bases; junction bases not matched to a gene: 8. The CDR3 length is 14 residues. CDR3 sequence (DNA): TGTGCCAGCACCTTAGGGACAGGGGGCTCCGGCTACACCTTC. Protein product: CASTLGTGGSGYTF.

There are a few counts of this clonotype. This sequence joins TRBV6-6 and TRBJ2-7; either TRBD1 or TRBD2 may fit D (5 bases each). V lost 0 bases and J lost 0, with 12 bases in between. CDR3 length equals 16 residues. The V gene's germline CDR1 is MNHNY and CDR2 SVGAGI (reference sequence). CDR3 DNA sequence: TGTGCCAGCAGTTACTCAAGGGCAGGGAGCTCCTACGAGCAGTACTTC. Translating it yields CASSYSRAGSSYEQYF.

The CDR3 reads CASSELVPGLALLGQELFF. CDR3 nucleotides: TGTGCCAGCAGTGAACTCGTACCGGGACTAGCCCTTTTAGGACAGGAGCTGTTTTTT. The chain recombines TRBV2 with TRBJ2-2, with 9 bases identical to TRBD2. CDR1 and CDR2 (germline): SNHLY, FYNNEI. V trimming: 2 bases; J trimming: 10 bases; junction bases outside the gene matches: 20. The length of the CDR3 is 19 residues.